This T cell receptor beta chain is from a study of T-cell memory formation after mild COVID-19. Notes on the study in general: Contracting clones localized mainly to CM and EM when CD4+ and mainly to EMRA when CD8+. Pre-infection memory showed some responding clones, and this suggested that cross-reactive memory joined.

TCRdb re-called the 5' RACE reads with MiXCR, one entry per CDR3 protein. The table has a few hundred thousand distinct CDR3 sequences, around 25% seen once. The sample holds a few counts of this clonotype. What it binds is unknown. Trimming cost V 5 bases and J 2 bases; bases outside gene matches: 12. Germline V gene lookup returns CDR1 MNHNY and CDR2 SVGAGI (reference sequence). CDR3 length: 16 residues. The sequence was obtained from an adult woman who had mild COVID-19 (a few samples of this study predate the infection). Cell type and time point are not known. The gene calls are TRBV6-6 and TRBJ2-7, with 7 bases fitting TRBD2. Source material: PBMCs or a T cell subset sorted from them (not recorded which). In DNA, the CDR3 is TGTGCCAGCAGTACCCCGGGGGGAGCGGAGGCCTACGAGCAGTACTTC. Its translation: CASSTPGGAEAYEQYF.